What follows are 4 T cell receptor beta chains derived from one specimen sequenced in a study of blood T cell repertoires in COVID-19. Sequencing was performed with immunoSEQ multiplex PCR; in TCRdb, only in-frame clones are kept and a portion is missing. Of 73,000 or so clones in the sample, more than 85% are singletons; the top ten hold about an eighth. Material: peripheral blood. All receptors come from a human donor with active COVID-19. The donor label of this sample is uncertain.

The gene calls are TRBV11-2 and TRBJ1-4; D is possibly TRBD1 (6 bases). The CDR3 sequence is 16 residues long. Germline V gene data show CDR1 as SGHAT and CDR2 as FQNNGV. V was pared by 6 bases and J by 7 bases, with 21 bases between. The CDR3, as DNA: TGTGCCAGCAGTCGCCGGGGGGCCCTAGAGGGTGAAAAACTGTTTTTT. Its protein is CASSRRGALEGEKLFF.

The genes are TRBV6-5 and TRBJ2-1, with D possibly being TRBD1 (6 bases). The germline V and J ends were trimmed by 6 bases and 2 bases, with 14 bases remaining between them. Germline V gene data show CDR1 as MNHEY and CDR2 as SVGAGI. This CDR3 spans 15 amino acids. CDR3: CASRSDRDTYNEQFF. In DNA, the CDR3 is TGTGCCAGCAGATCAGACCGGGACACCTACAATGAGCAGTTCTTC.

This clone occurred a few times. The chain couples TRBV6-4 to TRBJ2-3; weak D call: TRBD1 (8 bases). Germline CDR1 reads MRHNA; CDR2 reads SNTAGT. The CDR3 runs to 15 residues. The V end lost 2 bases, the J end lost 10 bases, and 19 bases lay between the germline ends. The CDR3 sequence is CASSDEEQGGSPQYF. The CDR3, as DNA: TGTGCCAGCAGTGACGAAGAACAGGGGGGGAGTCCGCAGTATTTT.

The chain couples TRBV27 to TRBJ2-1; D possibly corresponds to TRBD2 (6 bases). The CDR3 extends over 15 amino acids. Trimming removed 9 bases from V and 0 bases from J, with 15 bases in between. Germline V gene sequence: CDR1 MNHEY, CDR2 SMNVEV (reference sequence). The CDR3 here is CASLERVSSYNEQFF. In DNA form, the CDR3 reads TGTGCCAGTCTGGAGCGGGTGAGCTCCTACAATGAGCAGTTCTTC.